A single sample gave rise to the 24 T cell receptor beta chains below, sequenced in a study of T cells in Graves' hyperthyroidism and ophthalmopathy. RNA transcripts provided the source from which TCR beta CDR3 regions were amplified. HTBI primers drove first-round RT-PCR of the TCR CDR3. MiXCR, run by TCRdb on the multiplex PCR reads, gives a single entry per CDR3 protein. The profile shows 660,000 or so distinct CDR3 sequences, roughly 20% of them singletons. Sequenced input: blood. All receptors derive from a man aged 25 to 45 with Graves' ophthalmopathy.

V gene TRBV7-2 combines with J gene TRBJ2-4; D is perhaps TRBD2 (5 bases). CDR3 length: 14 residues. The V end lost 4 bases, the J end lost 7 bases, and 14 bases lay between the germline ends. The germline gives CDR1 SGHTA, CDR2 FQGNSA. The CDR3 loop reads CASSSLNAGNIQYF. CDR3 in DNA: TGTGCCAGCAGCTCCCTTAATGCGGGTAACATTCAGTACTTC.

This sequence joins TRBV9 and TRBJ1-1; TRBD1 is a possible D gene (5 bases). The CDR3 loop spans 15 amino acids. Germline CDR1 and CDR2: SGDLS and YYNGEE. V lost 0 bases, J lost 4 bases, and 13 bases lay in between. The CDR3 sequence is CASSVGRGVVTEAFF. CDR3 sequence (DNA): TGTGCCAGCAGCGTAGGTAGAGGGGTAGTCACTGAAGCTTTCTTT.

This chain connects TRBV20-1 to TRBJ2-7; D may match TRBD1 or TRBD2 (6 bases each). The CDR3 sequence is 16 residues long. From germline, CDR1 is DFQATT and CDR2 SNEGSKA (reference sequence). V lost 0 bases to trimming and J lost 5 bases, with 20 bases between them. CDR3 sequence (DNA): TGCAGTGCTAGAGAAATGTCGGCCAGGGGAGGTGACGAGCAGTACTTC. Its protein is CSAREMSARGGDEQYF.

This clonotype was counted between two and nine times. V is TRBV20-1 and J is TRBJ1-2; the D gene is possibly TRBD1 (6 bases). Trimming took off 1 base at V and 3 bases at J, with 15 bases between the two ends. The germline CDR1 and CDR2 sequences are DFQATT and SNEGSKA (reference sequence). The CDR3 is made up of 15 amino acids. The CDR3 DNA follows: TGCAGTGCTAGAGGGAGGGGGGGTCGTGACTATGGCTACACCTTC. The encoded protein is CSARGRGGRDYGYTF.

V and J are TRBV4-1 and TRBJ2-1; D is unclear. CDR3 size: 11 residues. V lost 5 bases and J 9 bases, leaving 8 bases between the germline ends. Germline assignment: CDR1 MGHRA and CDR2 YSYEKL. Here the CDR3 DNA reads TGCGCCAGCAGCGCCGAGATTGAGCAGTTCTTC. The encoded protein is CASSAEIEQFF.

This sequence joins TRBV6-5 and TRBJ1-1, with 8 nucleotides matching TRBD1. After removal of 0 bases from V and 4 bases from J, the junction contained 4 bases not matched to a gene. CDR1 and CDR2 from the germline V gene are MNHEY and SVGAGI. The CDR3 sequence is 15 residues long. CDR3 nucleotide sequence: TGTGCCAGCAGTTACTCCGTGACAGGGGCCACTGAAGCTTTCTTT. Translating gives CASSYSVTGATEAFF.

This clonotype was detected many times. The chain has TRBV5-1 and TRBJ2-3; 9 bases align to TRBD2. From germline, CDR1 is SGHRS and CDR2 YFSETQ. The CDR3 extends over 16 amino acids. V was clipped by 4 bases and J by 4 bases; unmatched bases: 10. The CDR3 bases are TGCGCCAGCAGCCCGGGGACTAGCTGGGTCTCAGATACGCAGTATTTT. Translation: CASSPGTSWVSDTQYF.

This clonotype was recorded at least ten times. The chain couples TRBV12-3 or TRBV12-4 to TRBJ2-5; weak D call: TRBD1 (6 bases). The V gene lost 5 bases and the J gene lost 0 bases, with 13 bases spanning the gap. CDR3 size: 15 residues. CDR3 sequence (DNA): TGTGCCAGCAGTGCTCGGACAGATTACCAAGAGACCCAGTACTTC. Translation gives CASSARTDYQETQYF.

This clonotype was counted at least ten times. This chain connects TRBV28 to TRBJ2-5, with 8 bases aligning to TRBD2. Germline V CDR1 and CDR2: MDHEN, SYDVKM. The CDR3 has 15 residues. Trimming at V came to 5 bases and at J to 5 bases, leaving 10 bases not matched to a gene. In DNA form, the CDR3 reads TGTGCCAGCAGTCGAGTGGCGGGAGGCCGGGAGACCCAGTACTTC. Protein: CASSRVAGGRETQYF.

CDR3 coding DNA: TGTGCCAGCAGCTTACGAGGAGGGGGGGGAAACACTGAAGCTTTCTTT. Its translation: CASSLRGGGGNTEAFF. The chain combines TRBV7-2 with TRBJ1-1, with D tentatively TRBD1 (6 bases). The germline V gene has CDR1 SGHTA and CDR2 FQGNSA. This CDR3 has 16 residues. Between the trimmed V and J ends, which lost 2 bases and 2 bases, there was a span of 15 bases.

The chain joins TRBV9 to TRBJ2-2; 11 bases are shared with TRBD2. The CDR3 runs 15 residues. J gave up 4 bases and V 2 bases, and 1 base lay outside the gene matches. Germline V gene sequence: CDR1 SGDLS, CDR2 YYNGEE. Here the CDR3 reads CASSVSGRATGELFF. CDR3 sequence (DNA): TGTGCCAGCAGCGTTAGCGGGAGGGCCACCGGGGAGCTGTTTTTT.

CDR3 in amino acids: CASSEVGRQLYNYGYTF. In DNA, the CDR3 is TGTGCCAGCAGTGAAGTGGGGAGACAGCTCTATAACTATGGCTACACCTTC. The chain joins TRBV2 to TRBJ1-2, with D possibly TRBD1 on 5 matching bases. CDR1 is SNHLY, CDR2 FYNNEI, per germline. V was trimmed by 1 base and J by 1 base, leaving 16 bases between them. The CDR3 length is 17 residues.

Points on this clonotype: This may be a read error, as it is one base from a much larger clone. The chain combines TRBV6-1 with TRBJ2-7; D unresolved. Looked up from germline, CDR1 is MNHNS and CDR2 is SASEGT. The CDR3 is 14 amino acids. The V end was cut by 10 bases, the J end by 2 bases, with 18 bases between. CDR3 region: CANRITQATYEQYF. In DNA, the CDR3 is TGTGCCAACAGAATAACGCAGGCCACCTACGAGCAGTACTTC.

This clonotype was recorded a few times. The chain has TRBV28 and TRBJ2-7; D possibly corresponds to TRBD1 (8 bases). The germline CDR1 and CDR2 sequences are MDHEN and SYDVKM. This CDR3 has 15 amino acids. V was trimmed by 6 bases and J by 3 bases, leaving 18 bases between them. As DNA, the CDR3 is TGTGCCAGCAGGAAGGCCACAGGGGGGGGCTACGAGCAGTACTTC. It translates to CASRKATGGGYEQYF.

This rearrangement joins TRBV14 to TRBJ2-5; no firm D call. Trimming shortened V by 1 base and J by 2 bases, and 14 bases separated the two germline ends. Germline values: CDR1 SGHDN, CDR2 FVKESK. This CDR3 is 16 amino acids long. The CDR3 sequence is CASSQVSAAEQETQYF. The CDR3 DNA sequence: TGTGCCAGCAGCCAAGTTTCCGCGGCAGAACAAGAGACCCAGTACTTC.

This clonotype appeared a few times. The chain recombines TRBV24-1 with TRBJ1-5; TRBD1 might be the D (5 bases). Trimming pared 4 bases from V and 4 bases from J, leaving 16 bases between. The germline gives CDR1 KGHDR, CDR2 SFDVKD. This CDR3 has 16 residues. For the CDR3, the DNA is TGTGCCACCAGTGAGGGGGGTGACAGCTTAAATCAGCCCCAGCATTTT. Protein product: CATSEGGDSLNQPQHF.

The chain is built from TRBV6-1 and TRBJ1-2; unclear D gene. CDR1 MNHNS and CDR2 SASEGT come from the germline V gene. V was shortened by 6 bases and J by 5 bases, with 19 bases between the two germline ends. The CDR3 runs to 15 residues. The CDR3 region is CASSSRGSSFYGYTF. Written as DNA, the CDR3 is TGTGCCAGCAGCTCCCGTGGCAGTTCATTTTATGGCTACACCTTC.

This clonotype was detected ten times or more. The genes are TRBV5-1 and TRBJ1-1, with TRBD1 identical over 7 bases. CDR1 is SGHRS and CDR2 is YFSETQ in the germline V gene. The CDR3 has 14 residues. With V trimmed by 4 bases and J by 8 bases, 11 bases remained unmatched. The CDR3 DNA sequence: TGCGCCAGCAGCCTTTACGGGACAGCTTACGAAGCTTTCTTT. Its protein is CASSLYGTAYEAFF.

This clonotype occurred a few times. The junction shows a germline mismatch at one end, possibly a read error. This chain links TRBV11-1 with TRBJ2-7; D remains unclear. Germline V gene data show CDR1 as SGHAT and CDR2 as FQDESV (reference sequence). The CDR3 covers 12 residues. The CDR3 spells CASSGDSYGQYF. The CDR3 bases are TGTGCCAGCAGTGGAGACTCCTACGGGCAGTACTTC.

This chain uses TRBV10-3 with TRBJ2-7, with D perhaps given as TRBD1 or TRBD2 (5 bases each). The germline V and J ends were trimmed by 3 bases and 3 bases, with 15 bases remaining between them. This CDR3 is built from 15 residues. The germline V gene encodes CDR1 ENHRY and CDR2 SYGVKD. The CDR3 loop reads CAISERDDGFYEQYF. The CDR3 nucleotides are TGTGCCATCAGTGAAAGGGACGACGGTTTCTACGAGCAGTACTTC.

The CDR3 loop is CASGVNSYEQYF. DNA of the CDR3: TGTGCCAGCGGGGTGAACTCCTACGAGCAGTACTTC. This chain links TRBV12-3 or TRBV12-4 with TRBJ2-7, with D hard to call. V was pared by 8 bases and J by 0 bases, with 8 bases between. The CDR3 is 12 residues long.

This sequence joins TRBV6-2 or TRBV6-3 and TRBJ2-7; possible D gene TRBD1, 5 bases. This CDR3 is 17 amino acids long. Germline V gene lookup returns CDR1 MNHEY and CDR2 SVGEGT. The V and J ends lost 0 bases and 0 bases respectively, with 15 bases between them. Here the CDR3 DNA reads TGTGCCAGCAGTTACTCGATCGACAGACTTTTCTCCTACGAGCAGTACTTC. Translation: CASSYSIDRLFSYEQYF.

This clonotype was seen more than once but under ten times. The J gene is TRBJ2-7, the V gene TRBV9; D possibly uses TRBD1 or TRBD2 (5 bases each). CDR1 and CDR2 (germline): SGDLS, YYNGEE. V was cut by 2 bases and J by 6 bases, with 21 bases left in between. There are 16 residues in the CDR3. The CDR3 reads CASSVGVGGDGSEQYF. In nucleotides, the CDR3 is TGTGCCAGCAGCGTGGGGGTTGGGGGTGATGGGTCCGAGCAGTACTTC. Looking up the rest from reference TRBV9 and TRBJ2-7 gives the full variable domain: DSGVTQTPKHLITATGQRVTLRCSPRSGDLSVYWYQQSLDQGLQFLIQYYNGEERAKGNILERFSAQQFPDLHSELNLSSLELGDSALYFCASSVGVGGDGSEQYFGPGTRLTVT.

This clonotype showed up just a few times. The CDR3 here is CASSLGGTQDGELFF. CDR3 nucleotides: TGTGCCAGCAGCTTAGGAGGGACTCAAGACGGGGAGCTGTTTTTT. V and J are TRBV7-9 and TRBJ2-2; tentative D call: TRBD2 (6 bases). The CDR3 spans 15 residues. Germline CDR1 is SEHNR and CDR2 is FQNEAQ (reference sequence). V was trimmed by 1 base and J by 7 bases, leaving 13 bases between them.